The 25 T cell receptor beta chains below all came from one sample that was sequenced in a study of T cell responses to AZD1222 COVID-19 vaccine. Only in-frame clones appear in the TCRdb table, and some are missing; sequencing was by immunoSEQ multiplex PCR. The repertoire holds roughly 200,000 clones, 85% to 95% seen once, with roughly 1% in the top ten. The sample in question was peripheral blood, obtained on day 0 of MenACWY control vaccination. Receptors were obtained from an adult in good health.

The sample holds one count of this clone. The chain has TRBV10-1 and TRBJ2-7, with 7 bases matching TRBD1. CDR1 is WNHNN, CDR2 SYGVQD, per germline (reference sequence). V lost 7 bases, J lost 5 bases, and 14 bases stayed unmatched. This CDR3 region has 15 residues. CDR3 amino acids: CASMGDRSERDEQYF. The CDR3 region has the DNA TGCGCCAGCATGGGGGACAGATCAGAGAGGGACGAGCAGTACTTC.

The V gene is TRBV23-1, the J gene TRBJ2-5; D is possibly TRBD1 (6 bases). Being an ORF, TRBV23-1 has a function that is uncertain. The CDR3 has 15 amino acids. The V and J ends lost 0 bases and 4 bases respectively, with 12 bases between them. CDR3 coding DNA: TGCGCCAGCAGTCAATCCCCCCAGGGGAGAGAGACCCAGTACTTC. Translation gives CASSQSPQGRETQYF.

This chain uses TRBV11-2 with TRBJ2-7; D not certain. Trimming left V 3 bases short and J 5 bases short, with 8 bases between. Germline CDR1 SGHAT, CDR2 FQNNGV. The CDR3 length is 12 residues. CDR3 sequence reads: CASSFTVDEQYF. CDR3 DNA: TGTGCCAGCAGCTTTACGGTGGACGAGCAGTACTTC.

The table lists this clone with a few counts. The chain is built from TRBV5-4 and TRBJ1-2, with D maybe TRBD1 (5 bases). This CDR3 comprises 14 residues. V was trimmed by 0 bases and J by 4 bases, leaving 10 bases between them. Germline lookup yields CDR1 SGHNT and CDR2 YYREEE (reference sequence). The CDR3 reads CASSLGQGGYGYTF. In DNA form, the CDR3 reads TGTGCCAGCAGCTTGGGGCAGGGTGGCTATGGCTACACCTTC.

The V gene is TRBV21-1, the J gene TRBJ1-5. TRBV21-1 is noted as a pseudogene. The CDR3 has 13 amino acids. CDR3 loop: CANRGGGNQPQHF. CDR3 coding DNA: TGTGCCAACAGGGGGGGTGGCAATCAGCCCCAGCATTTT.

V and J are TRBV5-1 and TRBJ2-3; either TRBD1 or TRBD2 may fit D (6 bases each). This CDR3 is 16 amino acids long. Looked up from germline, CDR1 is SGHRS and CDR2 is YFSETQ. Trimming took off 2 bases at V and 2 bases at J, with 15 bases between the two ends. For the CDR3, the DNA is TGCGCCAGCAGCTTCGGGGGCTATGATCTCACAGATACGCAGTATTTT. Encoded protein: CASSFGGYDLTDTQYF.

V is TRBV19 and J is TRBJ1-5, with D possibly TRBD1 on 6 matching bases. The CDR3 is made up of 18 amino acids. Trimming shortened V by 6 bases and J by 7 bases, and 28 bases separated the two germline ends. From germline, CDR1 is LNHDA and CDR2 SQIVND (reference sequence). As DNA, the CDR3 is TGTGCCAGTAGAGAGGGCGACCGGGACAACACCGCCCGGCAGCCCCAGCATTTT. This codes for CASREGDRDNTARQPQHF.

The chain recombines TRBV4-2 with TRBJ1-4; a weak D match, TRBD1 (5 bases). V was pared by 3 bases and J by 13 bases, with 15 bases between. The germline V gene has CDR1 LGHNA and CDR2 YNFKEQ. There are 13 residues in the CDR3. As DNA, the CDR3 is TGTGCCAGCAGCCAGGCTTCGACAGCGGCACTGTTTTTT. This translates into CASSQASTAALFF.

The genes are TRBV5-8 and TRBJ1-1; tentative D call: TRBD1 (6 bases). From germline, CDR1 is SGHTS and CDR2 YDEGEE. The CDR3 is made up of 14 amino acids. Deletions cut 0 bases from V and 4 bases from J, with 10 bases between. The CDR3 nucleotides are TGTGCCAGCAGCTTGGGTGGAGGGGGCACTGAAGCTTTCTTT. As protein: CASSLGGGGTEAFF.

The chain uses TRBV30 and TRBJ1-1, with unresolved D. V was clipped by 0 bases and J by 10 bases, with 9 bases between them. This CDR3 spans 11 amino acids. Looked up from germline, CDR1 is GTSNPN and CDR2 is SVGIG (reference sequence). The CDR3 region is CAWSVVWTAFF. In DNA, the CDR3 is TGTGCCTGGAGTGTTGTCTGGACAGCTTTCTTT.

The rearrangement links TRBV5-1 to TRBJ2-3, with 13 bases that match TRBD2. V was pared by 4 bases and J by 6 bases, with 8 bases of the junction left unmatched. Germline CDR1 SGHRS, CDR2 YFSETQ. The CDR3 is made up of 16 amino acids. The CDR3 bases are TGCGCCAGCAGCCTCGGACTAGCGGGGGTTGGCGATACGCAGTATTTT. Protein product: CASSLGLAGVGDTQYF.

This clone was seen once. The chain recombines TRBV11-2 with TRBJ1-1; D gene unclear. V lost 3 bases, J lost 4 bases, and 9 bases lay in between. The CDR3 sequence is 13 residues long. Per germline, CDR1 SGHAT and CDR2 FQNNGV. The CDR3 DNA sequence: TGTGCCAGCAGCTTGATGTTGGCCACTGAAGCTTTCTTT. Its translation is CASSLMLATEAFF.

J is TRBJ2-2 and V is TRBV15, with D hard to call. V was pared by 0 bases and J by 0 bases, with 11 bases between. The CDR3 consists of 17 residues. CDR1 LNHNV and CDR2 YYDKDF come from the germline V gene (reference sequence). This CDR3 reads CATSRDRQKTNTGELFF. CDR3 sequence (DNA): TGTGCCACCAGCAGAGATAGGCAAAAAACGAACACCGGGGAGCTGTTTTTT.

The chain uses TRBV30 and TRBJ1-5; D is unclear. The CDR3 spans 13 residues. The germline V gene has CDR1 GTSNPN and CDR2 SVGIG (reference sequence). Between the trimmed V and J ends, which lost 2 bases and 4 bases, there was a span of 9 bases. The CDR3 protein is CAWSLDGNQPQHF. The DNA for the CDR3 is TGTGCCTGGAGTCTGGACGGAAATCAGCCCCAGCATTTT.

The chain uses TRBV9 and TRBJ1-2; possibly TRBD1 for D (5 bases). Trimming took 0 bases from V and 8 from J, leaving 14 bases between them. The CDR3 length is 14 residues. Germline CDR1 reads SGDLS; CDR2 reads YYNGEE. The CDR3 reads CASSVVGNKGGYTF. The CDR3 DNA reads TGTGCCAGCAGCGTAGTGGGAAACAAGGGGGGCTACACCTTC. The whole variable domain, filled in from reference TRBV9 and TRBJ1-2, reads DSGVTQTPKHLITATGQRVTLRCSPRSGDLSVYWYQQSLDQGLQFLIQYYNGEERAKGNILERFSAQQFPDLHSELNLSSLELGDSALYFCASSVVGNKGGYTFGSGTRLTVV.

The V gene is TRBV30, the J gene TRBJ1-4, with D possibly being TRBD1 (6 bases). Trimming pared 5 bases from V and 5 bases from J, leaving 12 bases between. The germline V gene has CDR1 GTSNPN and CDR2 SVGIG (reference sequence). The CDR3 loop spans 13 amino acids. CDR3 sequence reads: CAWQGHPNEKLFF. CDR3 sequence (DNA): TGTGCCTGGCAGGGACACCCAAATGAAAAACTGTTTTTT. Complete variable domain (other parts from reference TRBV30 and TRBJ1-4): SQTIHQWPATLVQPVGSPLSLECTVEGTSNPNLYWYRQAAGRGLQLLFYSVGIGQISSEVPQNLSASRPQDRQFILSSKKLLLSDSGFYLCAWQGHPNEKLFFGSGTQLSVL.

The rearrangement links TRBV3-1 (or the pseudogene TRBV3-2) to TRBJ2-5; 11 nucleotides match TRBD1. The V gene's germline CDR1 is LGHDT and CDR2 YNNKEL (reference sequence). CDR3 size: 13 residues. The trim removed 8 bases at V and 4 bases at J, leaving 3 bases unmatched. This CDR3 is CASGTGGGETQYF. CDR3 sequence (DNA): TGTGCCAGCGGGACAGGGGGAGGAGAGACCCAGTACTTC.

The V call is TRBV5-5, the J call TRBJ2-3; D is unclear. Trimming removed 4 bases from V and 2 bases from J, with 11 bases in between. The CDR3 loop spans 14 amino acids. Germline loops: CDR1 SGHKS, CDR2 YYEKEE (reference sequence). The CDR3 coding sequence is TGTGCCAGCAGCCCGAGGCCAATCACAGATACGCAGTATTTT. Encoded protein: CASSPRPITDTQYF.

The gene calls are TRBV6-6 and TRBJ1-1; D unclear. The CDR3 spans 15 residues. CDR1 is MNHNY and CDR2 is SVGAGI in the germline V gene (reference sequence). V gave up 4 bases and J gave up 5 bases, with 17 bases separating them. The CDR3 nucleotides read TGTGCCAGCAGTTCCCCGACGGGCCTTGTGACTGAAGCTTTCTTT. Amino acid sequence: CASSSPTGLVTEAFF.

This chain joins TRBV7-2 and TRBJ1-1; D is perhaps TRBD1 (5 bases). V was pared by 5 bases and J by 4 bases, with 11 bases between. Germline V gives CDR1 SGHTA, CDR2 FQGNSA. The CDR3 has 13 residues. CDR3 loop: CASSPGLTTEAFF. The DNA of the CDR3 is TGTGCCAGCAGCCCAGGGTTAACCACTGAAGCTTTCTTT.

V is TRBV5-1 and J is TRBJ2-5; TRBD2 matches at 14 bases. Looked up from germline, CDR1 is SGHRS and CDR2 is YFSETQ. CDR3 length: 15 residues. With V trimmed by 4 bases and J by 1 base, 0 bases remained unmatched. The CDR3 spells CASSGLAGGQETQYF. In nucleotides, the CDR3 is TGCGCCAGCAGCGGACTAGCGGGGGGCCAAGAGACCCAGTACTTC.

V is TRBV6-5 and J is TRBJ1-6, with a weak D call TRBD1 (5 bases). V was shortened by 6 bases and J by 8 bases, with 14 bases between the two germline ends. The CDR3 covers 14 residues. The germline gives CDR1 MNHEY, CDR2 SVGAGI. The CDR3 nucleotides are TGTGCCAGCAGCCCCCGGGGGGGGGATTCACCCCTCCACTTT. Translating it yields CASSPRGGDSPLHF.

The chain combines TRBV6-2 or TRBV6-3 with TRBJ1-2; 10 bases fit TRBD1. The CDR3 is 14 residues long. Germline lookup yields CDR1 MNHEY and CDR2 SVGEGT. V trimming: 5 bases; J trimming: 7 bases; junction bases outside the gene matches: 7. The CDR3 region has the DNA TGTGCCAGCAGTCTCCTGACAGGGGGCGGTGGCTACACCTTC. Encoded protein: CASSLLTGGGGYTF.

Of note for this clone: In the same sample, other DNA sequences code for this CDR3. CDR3 region: CASSVGYNEQFF. The CDR3 region has the DNA TGTGCCAGCAGCGTCGGGTACAATGAGCAGTTCTTC. The gene calls are TRBV7-9 and TRBJ2-1; D ambiguous. The germline CDR1 and CDR2 sequences are SEHNR and FQNEAQ (reference sequence). The CDR3 length is 12 residues. The V and J ends lost 5 bases and 4 bases respectively, with 6 bases between them.

This chain uses TRBV7-2 with TRBJ2-5; the match to TRBD1 covers 8 bases. This CDR3 has 13 residues. The germline V gene encodes CDR1 SGHTA and CDR2 FQGNSA. Trimming took 5 bases from V and 5 from J; bases not matched to a gene: 4. CDR3 nucleotide sequence: TGTGCCAGCAGCAGGGACAGGTCGGAGACCCAGTACTTC. It translates to CASSRDRSETQYF.